The rows below give T cell receptor beta chains drawn from one sample of a study of T cell repertoires in cytomegalovirus infection. No antigens are known for them. TCRdb analysed the reads with MiXCR anew, one entry per CDR3 protein. The table shows 550,000 to 700,000 distinct CDR3 sequences, with roughly 43% occurring only once. The sequences come from cultured PBMCs, collected from culture after CMV antigen stimulation. The receptors shown here come from a human donor in good health (CMV status not recorded). Some clones in this sample may be carry-over from other donors' samples. Each CDR3 is given with its conserved first and last residue. The D gene is left open where the match is weak. Clone size is not always given. Where it is, it says once, few, many or a class for expanded clones.

J: TRBJ2-7
D: NA
V: TRBV6-2/TRBV6-3
size: NA
DNA: TGTGCCAGCAGTTCCATCCAGGGCACCTACGAGCAGTACTTC
CDR3: CASSSIQGTYEQYF

J: TRBJ2-7
D: NA
V: TRBV7-6
size: few
DNA: TGTGCCAGCAGCTTATTTAGCGAAGTCTACGAGCAGTACTTC
CDR3: CASSLFSEVYEQYF

J: TRBJ2-5
D: TRBD2
V: TRBV6-2/TRBV6-3
size: NA
DNA: TGTGCCAGCAGTTCTCGACTAGCGGGGAGCTCGGAGACCCAGTACTTC
CDR3: CASSSRLAGSSETQYF

J: TRBJ2-2
D: NA
V: TRBV7-2
size: many
DNA: TGTGCCAGCAGCCCACTTGGTCCCGGGGAGCTGTTTTTT
CDR3: CASSPLGPGELFF

J: TRBJ2-7
D: TRBD1
V: TRBV2
size: NA
DNA: TGTGCCAGCAGTAGAGGGACAGGGAACTACGAGCAGTACTTC
CDR3: CASSRGTGNYEQYF

J: TRBJ2-1
D: NA
V: TRBV7-6
size: few
DNA: TGTGCCAGCAGCGGAAAGCCGAACAATGAGCAGTTCTTC
CDR3: CASSGKPNNEQFF

J: TRBJ1-2
D: NA
V: TRBV7-2
size: few
DNA: TGTGCCAGCAGCCTAATGGGGGTTAACTATGGCTACACCTTC
CDR3: CASSLMGVNYGYTF

J: TRBJ2-7
D: TRBD2
V: TRBV24-1
size: NA
DNA: TGTGCCACTGGGACTAGCGCCACCTACGAGCAGTACTTC
CDR3: CATGTSATYEQYF

J: TRBJ1-5
D: TRBD1
V: TRBV20-1
size: NA
DNA: TGCAGTGCTAGAGTAGGGACAGGACCCCCATGGGGCAATCAGCCCCAGCATTTT
CDR3: CSARVGTGPPWGNQPQHF

J: TRBJ1-6
D: NA
V: TRBV11-2
size: NA
DNA: TGTGCCAGCAGCTTCAGCGCTGTGAATTCACCCCTCCACTTT
CDR3: CASSFSAVNSPLHF

J: TRBJ2-7
D: TRBD2
V: TRBV12-3/TRBV12-4
size: NA
DNA: TGTGCCAGCAGAAAAGCGGGAAACGCCTACGAGCAGTACTTC
CDR3: CASRKAGNAYEQYF

J: TRBJ1-2
D: TRBD1
V: TRBV7-8
size: NA
DNA: TGTGCCAGCAGCTCCCGCAGGGACAGACGAACCTATGGCTACACCTTC
CDR3: CASSSRRDRRTYGYTF

J: TRBJ1-4
D: TRBD1
V: TRBV11-2
size: NA
DNA: TGTGCCAGCAGCCCGCAGGGGGCAGTCGGGGAAAAACTGTTTTTT
CDR3: CASSPQGAVGEKLFF

J: TRBJ1-4
D: NA
V: TRBV7-2
size: NA
DNA: TGTGCCAGCAGCTTAGAGGGCAGGAGGGTTGCTAATGAAAAACTGTTTTTT
CDR3: CASSLEGRRVANEKLFF

J: TRBJ2-1
D: NA
V: TRBV5-5
size: NA
DNA: TGTGCCAGCAGAAATACTAGGGGAGGTCAGGATGAGCAGTTCTTC
CDR3: CASRNTRGGQDEQFF

J: TRBJ2-3
D: NA
V: TRBV11-2
size: NA
DNA: TGTGCCAGCAGCTTAGTAACAACATATACGCAGTATTTT
CDR3: CASSLVTTYTQYF